This T cell receptor (beta chain) was captured by sequencing in a study of cytomegalovirus exposure and HLA in healthy donors listed by TCRdb under 2017. Describing the broader study: According to an earlier analysis of a few hundred of the donors, about 179 million T cells yielded over 90 million unique TCR beta sequences and about 300 Gb of sequence data. An early release covering just under 650 HLA-typed donors comprised about 300 gigabases of sequencing data and approximately 85 million unique TCR sequences. Of the roughly 400 genotyped donors, 75% to 85% were placed in the genetic ancestry cluster associated with self-reported Caucasian donors. The study aimed to test whether cataloging public T cell receptors could reveal signatures of past pathogen exposure. The T cell repertoires of some 700 subjects were profiled by immunosequencing and related to cytomegalovirus serostatus. A separate validation cohort of approximately 130 different subjects was used in addition to the approximately 670-subject first cohort. To predict cytomegalovirus infection status, the study brought together high-throughput TCR immunosequencing, statistical association of individual TCRs with disease status, and machine learning. In a later analysis, previously published TCR beta repertoires from about 670 donors were re-analyzed and high-resolution HLA genotyping was added so that TCR occurrence patterns could be studied. Rather than using new phenotypic data, the later analysis identified candidate immune exposures from TCR beta sequences and from how often those sequences occurred across donors. An earlier analysis of roughly 600 of the donors used high-throughput TCR beta sequencing to judge whether each TCR beta V gene segment behaved as functional or pseudogenic. Donor age, sex, ethnicity and CMV serostatus were compiled together with the repertoire data. A later genetic analysis used genome-wide SNP genotypes for 398 of the 666 donors, treating that subset as a discovery cohort. Every repertoire in the discovery cohort had been generated on one and the same sequencing platform. Both class I and class II loci were covered by HLA typing, at four-digit resolution. Typing coverage varied by locus: roughly 629-630 donors for A, B, C, DRB1 and DQB1; about 520 for DQA1; more than 600 for DPA1; 450 to 480 for DPB1. Five DR-DQ haplotypes were handled as single units for association and clustering because linkage in the cohort was strong. Across approximately 420 genotyped donors of the cohort, an average of approximately 200,000 unique TCR beta nucleotide sequences per donor were sequenced, and roughly a sixth of those sequences were non-productive.

The cohort comprised approximately 700 healthy bone marrow donors. All cohort members were sampled while nominally healthy, although unrecorded immune exposures were likely present. The donor tested CMV seronegative and was one of the 352 seronegative cohort members. A peripheral blood sample was collected from each donor, and TCR beta sequencing was performed on peripheral blood mononuclear cells. Genomic DNA was extracted from the blood cell samples with the Qiagen DNeasy Blood Extraction Kit. CDR1 LNHDA and CDR2 SQIVND were looked up in the germline V gene (reference sequence). V loses 8 bases of germline sequence and J loses 3 bases, and the interval between the two ends is 13 bases. Reading from cysteine to phenylalanine, the CDR3 counts 14 amino acids. Only CDR3 DNA is held: 42 bases, read in frame from base 1. Overall study outcomes, separate from this receptor: Three of the identified cytomegalovirus-associated TCR beta chains were confirmed in vitro to be specific for cytomegalovirus antigens. Strong co-occurrence of HLA alleles, especially DR and DQ, made assigning TCR associations to individual alleles difficult. In a later genetic analysis, a missense DCLRE1C variant was associated with V-gene and J-gene trimming of TCR beta chains, and the association was replicated in an independent cohort. A later genetic analysis reported fewer N-insertions in productive TCRs among donors in an Asian-associated ancestry cluster than the roughly 700-donor mean. Linkage disequilibrium might explain the correlated functional status among segregating V segments, but an unknown experimental factor could not be ruled out. Because HLA typing was unavailable for some donors at each locus, only the typed subset was used in association tests. In both the original and validation cohorts, the classifier was reported to diagnose cytomegalovirus status with high specificity and sensitivity. Because counts were too low, roughly 17 rarely observed V segments, including chromosome 9 orphons, were left out of the earlier analysis of 500 to 650 of the donors. The study listed 164 TCR beta chains as associated with cytomegalovirus. In an earlier analysis of roughly 560 of the donors, most TCR beta V segments were observed in productive rearrangements about 87% or about 30% of the time, broadly matching IMGT annotations. According to a later analysis, TCR association rates differed among HLA loci, with DRB1 alleles showing the most associated TCRs and HLA-C alleles showing the fewest. A later analysis found that HLA-associated TCR beta chains were more clonally expanded and had lower generation probabilities than equally common non-associated chains. While some public TCRs were present in many individuals, most TCR sequences turned up only very rarely across donors. In a later analysis, most CMV-associated TCR beta chains were found to appear HLA-restricted, with HLA associations seemingly driven largely by CMV exposure. A further reported finding was that TCR beta sequences accurately predicted the HLA-A and HLA-B alleles for most subjects in the first cohort. It was suggested by the authors that the approach could potentially be generalized to other disease states and immunological phenotypes. Some IMGT-functional V segments, including TRBV6-2 and TRBV6-3, could not be distinguished by the 87-base-pair reads and were therefore excluded. Only TCR beta chains were sequenced in this cohort, and the absence of alpha or paired-chain data limited detectable features. CMV serostatus was the only immune exposure information available for the cohort. A later analysis associated 16,951 TCR beta sequences with specific HLA alleles at a false discovery rate of 0.05. A later analysis reported that several top co-occurrence clusters appeared linked to parvovirus B19, influenza, CMV and Epstein-Barr virus. Sequencing depth was assumed to be roughly uniform across donors in the presence/absence analyses, though that assumption may not hold. A cluster of highly shared sequence variants was judged likely to be a technical artifact of the sequencing pipeline.

Library creation used the immunoSEQ multiplex PCR assay. A mixture of 60 forward primers for TCR Vbeta segments and 13 reverse primers for TCR Jbeta segments was used in the multiplex PCR. A multiplex PCR assay on genomic DNA amplified the CDR3 region of rearranged TCR beta genes. The amplified TCR beta libraries were sequenced on the Illumina HiSeq System as 87-base-pair reads. In the authors' own workflow: A later analysis tallied around 80 million unique TCR beta chains across the approximately 670 repertoires, and about 12 million of those chains were shared by two or more donors. A nearest-neighbor algorithm error-corrected the raw reads and collapsed the reads into unique sequences, merging closely related sequences to remove PCR and sequencing errors. Alignment of CDR3 sequences to IMGT reference sequences was used to assign V, D and J gene segments. Each retained sequence needed at least a six-nucleotide match to both a V gene segment and a J gene segment. A rearrangement was called productive if the CDR3 had no stop codons and remained in frame with V and J, and every other rearrangement was called non-productive. Following IMGT convention, CDR3 was defined as the stretch from the second conserved V-encoded cysteine up to the conserved J-encoded phenylalanine. In an earlier analysis of 550 to 650 of the donors, sequences lacking an unambiguous match to a single V gene segment were excluded. An earlier analysis of approximately 590 of the donors called V segments functional above 56.7% productive rearrangements and segregating when the between-donor standard deviation exceeded 5%. To diagnose cytomegalovirus status from the catalog of TCR beta chain sequences, a statistical classification framework was built. In a later analysis, V and J genes were assigned by comparing TCR nucleotide sequences against IMGT/GENE-DB human TR gene sequences. A later analysis assigned CDR3 sequences and most-parsimonious VDJ recombination scenarios with the TCRdist pipeline. In a later analysis, every TCR beta chain was defined by the combination of its CDR3 amino acid sequence and its V-gene family, and reads without a unique V-gene family were dropped. A later analysis removed roughly 590 highly shared, low-generation-probability nucleotide sequences to deal with suspected cross-contamination and a sequencing artifact. In a later analysis, a clonal expansion index for each public chain was calculated from normalized within-repertoire ranks of inferred template counts. In a later analysis, generation probabilities were computed using a VDJ recombination model fitted to out-of-frame rearrangements, and the results were checked against IGoR. In a later analysis, hypergeometric tests were used to score TCR-TCR, TCR-HLA and TCR-CMV co-occurrence, with a repertoire-size bias correction applied to TCR pairs. A later analysis estimated false discovery rates by permuting HLA or CMV assignments 20 times. In a later analysis, co-occurring TCRs were grouped using DBSCAN, with TCRdist sequence similarity added in when clustering inside HLA-allele-positive subsets. Co-occurrence clustering excluded repertoires with fewer than 30,000 or more than 120,000 public chains, plus five with anomalous nucleotide sharing. In its TCRdb copy, this immuneACCESS table keeps in-frame sequences only and misses some clones. Where compared with another copy, unresolved V genes explain less than half of these, and the others have no known cause. Clone size and the V and J calls come from that table; the DNA yielded D and trimming. The sample table shows about 130,000 clones, and 80% are seen once. The ten largest clones add up to about 2.6% of the sample.

This clone was detected once. The antigen it recognizes is unknown. Base qualities are not recorded, but no much larger clone differs from it by a single base. This sequence originates from a man in his thirties or forties in good health and CMV-seronegative. The V and J segments used are TRBV19 and TRBJ1-4; the D gene lacks a confident call. What was sequenced was PBMCs. The CDR3 here reads CASRGGQANEKLFF. The nucleotide sequence is TGTGCCAGTCGAGGAGGGCAGGCTAATGAAAAACTGTTTTTT.